Presented here are 27 T cell receptor beta chains from one specimen sequenced in a study of PD-1 blockade in classical Hodgkin lymphoma. Every patient had relapsed following autologous stem cell transplantation, and cohorts differed in brentuximab vedotin exposure. TCRdb keeps only in-frame clones here, not all; method: immunoSEQ multiplex PCR. Here the sample spans over 15,000 clones, about 88% being singletons. Sequenced here: peripheral blood mononuclear cells (PBMCs), sampled at baseline. The receptors were sampled from a human donor with classical Hodgkin lymphoma.

The rearrangement links TRBV2 to TRBJ2-5; TRBD2 is a possible D gene (5 bases). V was shortened by 6 bases and J by 14 bases, with 22 bases between the two germline ends. The CDR3 is made up of 13 amino acids. In germline, CDR1 is SNHLY, CDR2 FYNNEI. The CDR3 here is CASRRDRVDGSYF. In DNA form, the CDR3 reads TGTGCCAGCAGGAGGGATCGCGTCGACGGTAGCTACTTC.

J is TRBJ1-5 and V is TRBV6-6, with D possibly TRBD1 on 5 matching bases. Germline CDR1 reads MNHNY; CDR2 reads SVGAGI (reference sequence). Trimming left V 7 bases short and J 3 bases short, with 16 bases between. This CDR3 contains 15 residues. The CDR3 protein is CASTPAARVNQPQHF. The DNA for the CDR3 is TGTGCCAGCACCCCCGCCGCCAGGGTCAATCAGCCCCAGCATTTT.

This rearrangement joins TRBV7-9 to TRBJ1-1; TRBD1 matches at 7 bases. This CDR3 is built from 15 residues. With V trimmed by 5 bases and J by 1 base, 7 bases remained unmatched. The germline V gene has CDR1 SEHNR and CDR2 FQNEAQ (reference sequence). The CDR3: CASSPWTGENTEAFF. CDR3 DNA sequence: TGTGCCAGCAGCCCGTGGACAGGCGAGAACACTGAAGCTTTCTTT.

This chain links TRBV2 with TRBJ2-1, with D hard to call. V lost 6 bases and J lost 0, with 12 bases in between. The CDR3 has 15 residues. The germline gives CDR1 SNHLY, CDR2 FYNNEI. CDR3 loop: CASSKDLSSYNEQFF. The CDR3 DNA follows: TGTGCCAGCAGCAAAGATTTGAGCTCCTACAATGAGCAGTTCTTC.

The J gene is TRBJ1-4, the V gene TRBV4-2, with D perhaps TRBD1 (6 bases). Per the germline V gene, CDR1 is LGHNA and CDR2 is YNFKEQ. This CDR3 has 15 residues. The V gene lost 8 bases and the J gene lost 0 bases, with 13 bases spanning the gap. In DNA form, the CDR3 reads TGTGCCAGCTGCTTGGACAGCACAACTAATGAAAAACTGTTTTTT. This codes for CASCLDSTTNEKLFF.

The chain has TRBV30 and TRBJ1-1; perhaps TRBD1 as D (5 bases). Deletions cut 0 bases from V and 4 bases from J, with 12 bases between. Germline V gene lookup returns CDR1 GTSNPN and CDR2 SVGIG (reference sequence). There are 14 residues in the CDR3. The CDR3 reads CAWSVGQGSTEAFF. CDR3 coding DNA: TGTGCCTGGAGTGTAGGGCAGGGAAGCACTGAAGCTTTCTTT.

The chain carries TRBV6-5 and TRBJ2-2; D possibly uses TRBD1 or TRBD2 (6 bases each). V lost 0 bases to trimming and J lost 2 bases, with 7 bases between them. The CDR3 covers 15 residues. Germline V CDR1 and CDR2: MNHEY, SVGAGI. CDR3 sequence (DNA): TGTGCCAGCAGTTACTCGGGGGGCAACACCGGGGAGCTGTTTTTT. Translated: CASSYSGGNTGELFF.

The rearrangement links TRBV6-1 to TRBJ1-1, with no clear D. Trimming stripped 8 bases from V and 5 bases from J, with 18 bases between. Germline CDR1 reads MNHNS; CDR2 reads SASEGT. The CDR3 covers 14 residues. The CDR3 loop is CASGPGSGETEAFF. CDR3 in DNA: TGTGCCAGCGGGCCAGGCTCGGGTGAGACTGAAGCTTTCTTT.

The rearrangement joins TRBV18 to TRBJ1-2, with D tentatively TRBD1 (5 bases). Trimming left V 3 bases short and J 3 bases short, with 14 bases between. The CDR3 consists of 15 residues. Germline CDR1 KGHSH, CDR2 LQKENI. CDR3 sequence: CASSPTAGEDYGYTF. CDR3 nucleotide sequence: TGTGCCAGCTCACCGACGGCGGGGGAGGACTATGGCTACACCTTC.

V gene TRBV9 combines with J gene TRBJ2-1, with 7 bases aligning to TRBD1. Germline V gene sequence: CDR1 SGDLS, CDR2 YYNGEE. V shed 4 bases, J shed 8 bases, and the junction held 9 bases outside the gene matches. CDR3 length: 14 residues. The CDR3 reads CASSSRTGADEQFF. Written as DNA, the CDR3 is TGTGCCAGCAGCTCACGGACAGGAGCCGATGAGCAGTTCTTC. The complete variable domain, with remaining parts taken from reference TRBV9 and TRBJ2-1, reads DSGVTQTPKHLITATGQRVTLRCSPRSGDLSVYWYQQSLDQGLQFLIQYYNGEERAKGNILERFSAQQFPDLHSELNLSSLELGDSALYFCASSSRTGADEQFFGPGTRLTVL.

This chain links TRBV4-3 with TRBJ1-2; the D gene is possibly TRBD1 (5 bases). The CDR3 runs to 17 residues. Deletions cut 4 bases from V and 5 bases from J, with 23 bases between. CDR1 LGHNA and CDR2 YSLEER come from the germline V gene. The CDR3 sequence is CASSPQSYRPGEYGYTF. The CDR3 bases are TGCGCCAGCAGCCCACAATCCTACCGCCCGGGGGAGTATGGCTACACCTTC.

The CDR3 DNA reads as TGCGCCAGCAGCTTCGCCGGGACCGAGATAAGGGATGAAAAACTGTTTTTT. It codes for CASSFAGTEIRDEKLFF. The chain employs TRBV4-3 and TRBJ1-4; maybe TRBD1 (5 bases). CDR1 and CDR2 from the germline V gene are LGHNA and YSLEER. The CDR3 length is 17 residues. V was clipped by 5 bases and J by 6 bases, with 22 bases between them.

The genes are TRBV28 and TRBJ2-5; 9 positions agree with TRBD2. CDR1 and CDR2 from the germline V gene are MDHEN and SYDVKM. Germline trimming cut 6 bases from V and 4 bases from J; bases unmatched to any gene: 9. The CDR3 has 15 residues. In DNA, the CDR3 is TGTGCCAGCAGCGAAAGGACTAGCGTCGCAGAGACCCAGTACTTC. This gives the protein CASSERTSVAETQYF.

The chain couples TRBV6-5 to TRBJ1-5, with D possibly being TRBD1 (5 bases). V was pared by 2 bases and J by 4 bases, with 9 bases between. Germline V gives CDR1 MNHEY, CDR2 SVGAGI. CDR3 length: 14 residues. CDR3 sequence reads: CASSYLGGNQPQHF. The CDR3 DNA follows: TGTGCCAGCAGTTACCTTGGGGGAAATCAGCCCCAGCATTTT.

On this clone itself: Other DNA sequences in this specimen translate into the identical CDR3. The chain combines TRBV7-8 with TRBJ1-3; possible D gene TRBD1, 5 bases. The CDR3 sequence is 19 residues long. The germline V and J ends were trimmed by 1 base and 1 base, with 20 bases remaining between them. The germline CDR1 and CDR2 sequences are SGHVS and FQNEAQ. CDR3 in DNA: TGTGCCAGCAGCTTAGATACAGGCTTTTTAGGTTTTTCTGGAAACACCATATATTTT. It translates to CASSLDTGFLGFSGNTIYF. Supplemented by reference TRBV7-8 and TRBJ1-3, the full variable domain reads GAGVSQSPRYKVAKRGQDVALRCDPISGHVSLFWYQQALGQGPEFLTYFQNEAQLDKSGLPSDRFFAERPEGSVSTLKIQRTQQEDSAVYLCASSLDTGFLGFSGNTIYFGEGSWLTVV.

The chain carries TRBV28 and TRBJ2-1; D is possibly TRBD1 (6 bases). The length of the CDR3 is 17 residues. The germline V gene has CDR1 MDHEN and CDR2 SYDVKM. The V end was cut by 4 bases, the J end by 5 bases, with 21 bases between. The CDR3 reads CASSSLRRGSLDNEQFF. CDR3 coding DNA: TGTGCCAGCAGTTCCCTCCGCAGGGGAAGCCTTGACAATGAGCAGTTCTTC. The variable domain in full, with the rest retrieved from reference TRBV28 and TRBJ2-1, is DVKVTQSSRYLVKRTGEKVFLECVQDMDHENMFWYRQDPGLGLRLIYFSYDVKMKEKGDIPEGYSVSREKKERFSLILESASTNQTSMYLCASSSLRRGSLDNEQFFGPGTRLTVL.

This chain links TRBV19 with TRBJ1-5; D remains ambiguous. V lost 6 bases and J 2 bases, leaving 11 bases between the germline ends. The V gene's germline CDR1 is LNHDA and CDR2 SQIVND (reference sequence). The CDR3 is 14 residues long. This CDR3 is CASRAGLGNQPQHF. The CDR3 region has the DNA TGTGCCAGTAGGGCCGGGTTAGGCAATCAGCCCCAGCATTTT.

This clone showed up just a few times. DNA for the CDR3: TGTGCCAGCAGTTACTCGGCGGAAATAGGGGACATTCAGTACTTC. This codes for CASSYSAEIGDIQYF. This chain joins TRBV6-5 and TRBJ2-4; tentatively, D is TRBD1 (5 bases). The V end was cut by 0 bases, the J end by 8 bases, with 14 bases between. Looked up from germline, CDR1 is MNHEY and CDR2 is SVGAGI. This CDR3 is 15 amino acids long.

The V call is TRBV27, the J call TRBJ1-5; D is undetermined. Trimming took 5 bases from V and 6 from J, leaving 14 bases between them. Per the germline V gene, CDR1 is MNHEY and CDR2 is SMNVEV (reference sequence). The CDR3 covers 14 residues. The CDR3 protein is CASSPGRAGQPQHF. CDR3 in DNA: TGTGCCAGCAGTCCGGGGAGGGCCGGTCAGCCCCAGCATTTT.

The V gene is TRBV7-2, the J gene TRBJ2-1; 8 nucleotides line up with TRBD1. This CDR3 has 14 amino acids. Germline V CDR1 and CDR2: SGHTA, FQGNSA. With 8 bases clipped from V and 6 bases from J, the junction kept 9 bases outside the gene matches. The CDR3 loop reads CASASGQVLNEQFF. In DNA, the CDR3 is TGTGCCAGCGCGTCGGGACAGGTCCTCAATGAGCAGTTCTTC.

The rearrangement joins TRBV28 to TRBJ2-7; D uncertain. The CDR3 runs 12 residues. Per germline, CDR1 MDHEN and CDR2 SYDVKM. V was cut by 3 bases and J by 3 bases, with 6 bases left in between. CDR3 protein: CASSFVSYEQYF. DNA of the CDR3: TGTGCCAGCAGTTTTGTCAGCTACGAGCAGTACTTC.

The rearrangement uses TRBV6-1 and TRBJ2-7, with TRBD2 identical over 9 bases. V gave up 6 bases and J gave up 4 bases; unmatched junction bases: 10. The CDR3 length is 15 residues. Per the germline V gene, CDR1 is MNHNS and CDR2 is SASEGT. CDR3 amino acids: CASRVVGTSLYEQYF. CDR3 nucleotides: TGTGCCAGCAGGGTGGTAGGGACTAGCTTGTACGAGCAGTACTTC.

The chain combines TRBV7-3 with TRBJ2-2; 8 positions match TRBD1. This CDR3 has 16 amino acids. Germline-derived CDR1 and CDR2 are SGHTA and FQGTGA. The V and J ends lost 5 bases and 1 base, in that order; junction bases with no gene match: 6. CDR3 residues: CASSAQGVRNTGELFF. CDR3 sequence (DNA): TGTGCCAGCAGCGCACAGGGGGTTAGGAACACCGGGGAGCTGTTTTTT.

The chain carries TRBV7-8 and TRBJ1-1; D is unclear. The CDR3 is made up of 13 amino acids. The V end lost 3 bases, the J end lost 2 bases, and 7 bases lay between the germline ends. In germline, CDR1 is SGHVS, CDR2 FQNEAQ. The CDR3 here is CASSFNRNTEAFF. CDR3 nucleotide sequence: TGTGCCAGCAGCTTCAACAGAAACACTGAAGCTTTCTTT. The whole variable domain, remainder taken from reference TRBV7-8 and TRBJ1-1, is GAGVSQSPRYKVAKRGQDVALRCDPISGHVSLFWYQQALGQGPEFLTYFQNEAQLDKSGLPSDRFFAERPEGSVSTLKIQRTQQEDSAVYLCASSFNRNTEAFFGQGTRLTVV.

In its sample, this clone was seen a few times. The CDR3 spells CAISDPRAPGNQPQHF. The CDR3 coding sequence is TGTGCCATCAGTGACCCCAGGGCCCCCGGCAATCAGCCCCAGCATTTT. The genes are TRBV10-3 and TRBJ1-5, with D maybe TRBD1 (5 bases). There are 16 residues in the CDR3. Per germline, CDR1 ENHRY and CDR2 SYGVKD. The V end lost 3 bases, the J end lost 2 bases, and 14 bases lay between the germline ends.

The V gene is TRBV30, the J gene TRBJ1-2, with D tentatively TRBD1 (5 bases). Germline values: CDR1 GTSNPN, CDR2 SVGIG (reference sequence). The V gene lost 2 bases and the J gene lost 2 bases, with 12 bases spanning the gap. The CDR3 is 14 amino acids. The CDR3 nucleotides read TGTGCCTGGAGTCGGCGGGGGGAAAACTATGGCTACACCTTC. Protein product: CAWSRRGENYGYTF.

V usage is TRBV5-8 and J usage is TRBJ2-2, with TRBD2 matching 10 bases. The CDR3 covers 15 residues. Germline assignment: CDR1 SGHTS and CDR2 YDEGEE. V lost 0 bases, J lost 10 bases, and 6 bases stayed unmatched. CDR3 bases: TGTGCCAGCAGCTTGGGCACAGCGGGGGGGCAGGAGCTGTTTTTT. Translating gives CASSLGTAGGQELFF.